This T cell receptor (beta chain) was profiled in a study of blood T cell repertoires in COVID-19. Study-wide background: Among Cohort 3 donors, those recovered had two negative PCRs, clearance, or symptom resolution. Collection of acute and convalescent COVID-19 samples took place in the United States, Italy and Spain.

CDR3 size: 16 residues. Germline CDR1 and CDR2: GTSNPN and SVGIG (reference sequence). V was pared by 3 bases and J by 8 bases, with 16 bases of the junction left unmatched. Data came from immunoSEQ multiplex PCR; TCRdb stores just in-frame clones and leaves some out. The sample records under 400,000 clones, around 87% being singletons. This TCR came from a man in his forties in a cohort exposed to, infected with or recovered from COVID-19 (not recorded which). Material for sequencing was PBMCs or T cells enriched from blood (not recorded which). The rearrangement links TRBV30 to TRBJ2-1; TRBD2 matches at 7 bases. This chain's CDR3 is CAWRVRGGLVMHEQFF. CDR3 coding DNA: TGTGCCTGGAGGGTAAGGGGAGGACTAGTGATGCATGAGCAGTTCTTC.